The rows below give T cell receptor beta chains drawn from one sample of a study of tumor-infiltrating lymphocytes in glioblastoma multiforme. TCRdb processed the multiplex PCR reads anew with MiXCR; each CDR3 protein has one entry. This table holds tens of thousands of distinct CDR3 sequences, 60% to 75% found once. Sample: brain tumor tissue. These receptors all come from a male donor with glioblastoma. The CDR3 runs from the conserved cysteine through the conserved F or W. D genes are given only for firm matches. The size of a clone is reported for some rows only, either as once, few or many, or as a class for expanded clones.

clone size,J gene,D gene,V gene,CDR3 protein,CDR3 DNA
NA,TRBJ2-5,TRBD2,TRBV12-3/TRBV12-4,CASSLAGDGLETQYF,TGTGCCAGCAGTCTAGCGGGAGATGGGCTAGAGACCCAGTACTTC
once,TRBJ2-5,NA,TRBV20-1,CSAGVDSWVQETQYF,TGCAGTGCTGGAGTCGACAGTTGGGTCCAAGAGACCCAGTACTTC
many,TRBJ2-3,NA,TRBV20-1,CSAKETDTQYF,TGCAGTGCAAAAGAGACAGATACGCAGTATTTT
NA,TRBJ2-7,TRBD1,TRBV2,CASSGQGLADLYF,TGTGCCAGCAGTGGACAGGGTTTGGCCGACCTGTACTTC
many,TRBJ2-3,TRBD2,TRBV5-1,CATTEGTTADTQYF,TGCGCCACCACCGAGGGGACTACGGCAGATACGCAGTATTTT
NA,TRBJ1-4,NA,TRBV6-1,CASSPSGVGANEKPFF,TGTGCCAGCAGTCCAAGCGGGGTTGGGGCTAATGAAAAACCGTTTTTT
NA,TRBJ2-7,TRBD2,TRBV20-1,CSARGLAGGLYGQYF,TGCAGTGCTAGAGGGCTAGCGGGAGGGTTGTACGGGCAGTATTTC
many,TRBJ2-1,TRBD2,TRBV20-1,CSARDRTSPGGNEQFF,TGCAGTGCTAGAGATCGGACTAGCCCGGGGGGAAATGAGCAGTTCTTC
NA,TRBJ1-1,TRBD1,TRBV5-4,CASSSTGASELNTEAFF,TGTGCCAGCAGCTCGACAGGGGCGTCGGAACTGAACACTGAAGCTTTCTTT
NA,TRBJ2-5,TRBD1,TRBV4-2,CASSQEKIGTGGSGGRESQYF,TGCGCCAGCAGCCAAGAGAAGATCGGGACAGGGGGATCGGGGGGGCGAGAGTCCCAGTACTTC
once,TRBJ2-7,TRBD2,TRBV6-5,CASSYSPPGGSRDEQYF,TGTGCCAGTAGTTACTCTCCGCCTGGCGGGAGCCGGGACGAGCAGTACTTC
NA,TRBJ2-3,TRBD2,TRBV6-2/TRBV6-3,CASSSGLARTDTQFF,TGTGCCAGCAGCTCTGGACTAGCGCGAACAGATACGCAGTTTTTT
NA,TRBJ2-1,TRBD2,TRBV20-1,CSARVPSGRDYNGQFF,TGCAGTGCTAGAGTCCCGAGCGGGAGAGACTACAATGGGCAGTTCTTC
NA,TRBJ2-2,TRBD2,TRBV6-2/TRBV6-3,CASISGGTFLLGTGELFF,TGTGCCAGCATCTCCGGGGGGACTTTTCTACTCGGGACCGGGGAGCTGTTTTTT
NA,TRBJ2-3,NA,TRBV11-2,CASSFSSGGLTDTQYF,TGTGCCAGCAGCTTTAGTTCAGGGGGGCTCACAGATACGCAGTATTTT
NA,TRBJ2-7,NA,TRBV5-1,CASSLEGTLGSVEQYF,TGCGCCAGCAGCTTGGAAGGGACCCTAGGTTCGGTCGAGCAGTACTTC
NA,TRBJ2-7,TRBD2,TRBV5-6,CASSSWLSGGRFGEQYF,TGTGCCAGCAGCTCTTGGCTATCGGGAGGGCGTTTCGGCGAGCAGTACTTC
NA,TRBJ2-5,TRBD2,TRBV12-3/TRBV12-4,CASTLAAGLAGVETQYF,TGTGCCAGCACCTTAGCGGCGGGACTAGCGGGAGTTGAGACCCAGTACTTC
NA,TRBJ2-5,NA,TRBV6-2/TRBV6-3,CASSYSGGLRDQEAQYF,TGTGCCAGCAGTTACTCTGGAGGGCTAAGAGACCAAGAGGCCCAGTACTTC
NA,TRBJ2-7,NA,TRBV19,CVSSILPGGYYEQYF,TGTGTCAGTAGTATTCTTCCTGGCGGGTACTACGAGCAGTACTTC
few,TRBJ2-1,TRBD2,TRBV5-5,CASSFERGSYNERFF,TGTGCCAGCAGCTTCGAGCGGGGCTCCTACAATGAGCGGTTCTTC
NA,TRBJ1-2,TRBD1,TRBV11-2,CAGSSYRTGIGGCTF,TGTGCCGGCAGCTCATACCGGACAGGAATCGGTGGCTGCACCTTC
many,TRBJ2-5,NA,TRBV5-1,CASSLEPHREETQYF,TGCGCCAGCAGCTTGGAGCCCCATCGGGAAGAGACCCAGTACTTC
NA,TRBJ2-1,TRBD2,TRBV6-5,CVSSNPGTSGKREQFF,TGTGTCAGCAGTAACCCCGGGACTAGCGGGAAGCGCGAGCAGTTCTTC
medium-sized,TRBJ1-2,TRBD1,TRBV11-2,CASSSYRTGIGGYTF,TGTGCCAGCAGCTCATATCGGACAGGAATCGGTGGCTACACCTTC
NA,TRBJ2-4,NA,TRBV12-3/TRBV12-4,CASSFSPTQLARDIQYF,TGTGCCAGCAGTTTCTCCCCGACTCAACTAGCCAGAGACATTCAGTACTTC
many,TRBJ1-5,NA,TRBV4-2,CASSHEQGEDQPQHF,TGTGCCAGCAGCCATGAACAGGGAGAGGATCAGCCCCAGCATTTT
NA,TRBJ2-5,NA,TRBV20-1,CSARGGHQETQYF,TGCAGTGCTAGAGGGGGCCACCAAGAGACCCAGTACTTC
once,TRBJ2-7,NA,TRBV6-2/TRBV6-3,CASRVTGLYEQYF,TGTGCCAGCAGGGTTACTGGCCTCTACGAGCAGTACTTC
NA,TRBJ2-7,TRBD2,TRBV11-3,CASSSTGTSGREQYF,TGTGCCAGCAGCTCAACCGGGACTAGCGGGCGCGAGCAGTACTTC
NA,TRBJ2-5,NA,TRBV11-3,CASSLGLTPDQETQYF,TGTGCCAGCAGCTTAGGACTCACCCCTGATCAAGAGACCCAGTACTTC
many,TRBJ2-2,TRBD1,TRBV10-3,CAISEPETGDRGTGELFF,TGTGCCATCAGTGAGCCGGAGACAGGGGATCGGGGCACCGGGGAGCTGTTTTTT
NA,TRBJ1-1,NA,TRBV6-5,CESSLINTEAFF,TGTGAAAGCAGTCTTATAAACACTGAAGCTTTCTTT
NA,TRBJ2-2,NA,TRBV20-1,CSASNPSKGDTGELFF,TGCAGTGCTTCGAACCCTTCGAAGGGGGACACCGGGGAGCTGTTTTTT
many,TRBJ2-1,TRBD2,TRBV6-1,CASRGRVAGGPYGQFF,TGTGCCAGCAGGGGCCGGGTAGCGGGAGGGCCATATGGGCAGTTCTTC
NA,TRBJ2-1,NA,TRBV20-1,CSAETDRSEQFF,TGCAGTGCAGAAACTGATAGAAGTGAGCAGTTCTTC
NA,TRBJ1-1,NA,TRBV29-1,CGVEESGNQAFF,TGCGGCGTTGAGGAGTCTGGAAACCAAGCTTTCTTT
once,TRBJ1-5,NA,TRBV11-2,CASSLDPGSNQPQHF,TGTGCCAGCAGCTTAGATCCAGGTAGCAATCAGCCCCAGCATTTC
NA,TRBJ2-3,NA,TRBV7-9,CASSLPFTDTQYF,TGTGCCAGCAGCTTACCTTTCACAGATACGCAGTATTTT
NA,TRBJ2-1,TRBD2,TRBV5-6,CPSSLYELAGENEQFF,TGTCCCAGCAGCTTGTATGAGCTAGCGGGAGAAAATGAGCAGTTCTTC
NA,TRBJ1-2,NA,TRBV6-6,CATHPWQGSNYGYTF,TGTGCCACCCATCCCTGGCAGGGGAGTAACTACGGCTACACCTTC
NA,TRBJ2-6,NA,TRBV7-3,CASSQSGANVLTF,TGTGCCAGCAGCCAATCGGGGGCCAACGTCCTGACTTTC
many,TRBJ2-5,NA,TRBV20-1,CSARDWRVPFQETQYF,TGCAGTGCTAGAGATTGGAGGGTCCCCTTTCAAGAGACCCAGTACTTC
NA,TRBJ1-4,NA,TRBV24-1,CATSDFDEKLFF,TGTGCCACCAGTGATTTTGACGAAAAACTGTTTTTT
NA,TRBJ2-1,TRBD1,TRBV10-3,CAITPGQGIGEHYF,TGTGCCATAACCCCGGGACAGGGGATCGGTGAGCACTACTTC
NA,TRBJ2-1,TRBD2,TRBV10-3,CAISDWTSNEAFF,TGTGCCATCAGTGATTGGACTAGCAATGAGGCGTTCTTC
NA,TRBJ1-2,NA,TRBV7-9,CASSLANSLDSYTF,TGTGCCAGCAGCTTAGCAAACAGTTTGGATAGCTACACCTTC
NA,TRBJ2-3,NA,TRBV11-2,CASSLFRRGGSTDTQYF,TGTGCCAGCAGCTTATTTCGCCGTGGGGGTAGCACAGATACGCAGTATTTT
many,TRBJ2-5,TRBD2,TRBV5-4,CASSSPLAGGETQYF,TGTGCCAGCAGCTCACCTCTAGCGGGCGGAGAGACCCAGTACTTC
NA,TRBJ2-2,TRBD1,TRBV5-1,CASNLLGTGIEELFF,TGCGCCAGCAACTTGTTGGGGACAGGGATTGAGGAGCTGTTTTTT
NA,TRBJ2-7,NA,TRBV20-1,CSASIQCSRYEQYF,TGCAGTGCTTCTATACAGTGTAGCAGGTACGAGCAGTACTTC
medium-sized,TRBJ2-5,TRBD2,TRBV29-1,CSVEPTSGRLETQYF,TGCAGCGTTGAACCGACTAGCGGGAGGTTGGAGACCCAGTACTTC
NA,TRBJ2-1,NA,TRBV7-3,CASSLRGGQEQFF,TGTGCCAGCAGCTTAAGGGGGGGACAAGAGCAGTTCTTC
many,TRBJ2-2,TRBD2,TRBV5-1,CASSWAGTSGTAGELFF,TGCGCCAGCAGCTGGGCTGGGACTAGCGGGACGGCCGGGGAGCTGTTTTTT
NA,TRBJ1-2,NA,TRBV4-1,CASNQDMYRSNYGYTF,TGCGCCAGCAACCAAGATATGTACAGATCTAACTATGGCTACACCTTC
NA,TRBJ2-1,NA,TRBV6-6,CASQAYNGEQFF,TGTGCCAGTCAGGCCTATAACGGTGAGCAGTTCTTC
NA,TRBJ2-7,NA,TRBV20-1,CSARDPTSGVTYEQYF,TGCAGTGCTAGAGACCCTACGTCAGGAGTCACCTACGAGCAATACTTC